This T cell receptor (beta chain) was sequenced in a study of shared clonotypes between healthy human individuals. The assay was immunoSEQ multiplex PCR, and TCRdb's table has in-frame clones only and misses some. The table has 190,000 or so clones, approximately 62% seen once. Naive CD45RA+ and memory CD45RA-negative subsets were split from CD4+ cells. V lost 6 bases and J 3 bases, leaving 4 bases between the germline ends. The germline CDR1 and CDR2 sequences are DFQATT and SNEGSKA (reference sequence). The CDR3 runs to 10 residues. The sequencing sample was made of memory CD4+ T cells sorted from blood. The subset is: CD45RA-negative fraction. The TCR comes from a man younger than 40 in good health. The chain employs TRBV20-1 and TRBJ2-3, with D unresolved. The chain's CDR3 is CSASTDTQYF. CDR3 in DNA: TGCAGTGCCTCAACAGATACGCAGTATTTT.